This T cell receptor beta chain was recovered during a study of beta chain features in type 1 diabetes. Overall study results and limits: Shortening of TCRB CDR3s, moderate but significant, appeared in all four CD4+ subsets of Type 1 diabetes patients.

This clone was counted only a few times. The antigen is not known. Trimming at V came to 4 bases and at J to 4 bases, leaving 7 bases not matched to a gene. The germline gives CDR1 LGHNT, CDR2 FRNRAP. This CDR3 has 16 amino acids. Expressed TCRB transcripts were sequenced because the isolated RNA had all been reverse transcribed beforehand. The repertoire was sequenced with immunoSEQ multiplex PCR; TCRdb's copy has only in-frame clones and lacks some. The table lists around 690,000 clones, 9.5% to 15% of them singletons. The source is a man aged 30 to 45 with type 1 diabetes. Sequences were obtained from naive CD4+ T cells from blood. This rearrangement joins TRBV12-5 to TRBJ2-3; 11 nucleotides line up with TRBD2. CDR3 DNA sequence: TGTGCTAGTGGTTCGGGACTAGCGGATAAGGCAGATACGCAGTATTTT. It is translated as CASGSGLADKADTQYF.